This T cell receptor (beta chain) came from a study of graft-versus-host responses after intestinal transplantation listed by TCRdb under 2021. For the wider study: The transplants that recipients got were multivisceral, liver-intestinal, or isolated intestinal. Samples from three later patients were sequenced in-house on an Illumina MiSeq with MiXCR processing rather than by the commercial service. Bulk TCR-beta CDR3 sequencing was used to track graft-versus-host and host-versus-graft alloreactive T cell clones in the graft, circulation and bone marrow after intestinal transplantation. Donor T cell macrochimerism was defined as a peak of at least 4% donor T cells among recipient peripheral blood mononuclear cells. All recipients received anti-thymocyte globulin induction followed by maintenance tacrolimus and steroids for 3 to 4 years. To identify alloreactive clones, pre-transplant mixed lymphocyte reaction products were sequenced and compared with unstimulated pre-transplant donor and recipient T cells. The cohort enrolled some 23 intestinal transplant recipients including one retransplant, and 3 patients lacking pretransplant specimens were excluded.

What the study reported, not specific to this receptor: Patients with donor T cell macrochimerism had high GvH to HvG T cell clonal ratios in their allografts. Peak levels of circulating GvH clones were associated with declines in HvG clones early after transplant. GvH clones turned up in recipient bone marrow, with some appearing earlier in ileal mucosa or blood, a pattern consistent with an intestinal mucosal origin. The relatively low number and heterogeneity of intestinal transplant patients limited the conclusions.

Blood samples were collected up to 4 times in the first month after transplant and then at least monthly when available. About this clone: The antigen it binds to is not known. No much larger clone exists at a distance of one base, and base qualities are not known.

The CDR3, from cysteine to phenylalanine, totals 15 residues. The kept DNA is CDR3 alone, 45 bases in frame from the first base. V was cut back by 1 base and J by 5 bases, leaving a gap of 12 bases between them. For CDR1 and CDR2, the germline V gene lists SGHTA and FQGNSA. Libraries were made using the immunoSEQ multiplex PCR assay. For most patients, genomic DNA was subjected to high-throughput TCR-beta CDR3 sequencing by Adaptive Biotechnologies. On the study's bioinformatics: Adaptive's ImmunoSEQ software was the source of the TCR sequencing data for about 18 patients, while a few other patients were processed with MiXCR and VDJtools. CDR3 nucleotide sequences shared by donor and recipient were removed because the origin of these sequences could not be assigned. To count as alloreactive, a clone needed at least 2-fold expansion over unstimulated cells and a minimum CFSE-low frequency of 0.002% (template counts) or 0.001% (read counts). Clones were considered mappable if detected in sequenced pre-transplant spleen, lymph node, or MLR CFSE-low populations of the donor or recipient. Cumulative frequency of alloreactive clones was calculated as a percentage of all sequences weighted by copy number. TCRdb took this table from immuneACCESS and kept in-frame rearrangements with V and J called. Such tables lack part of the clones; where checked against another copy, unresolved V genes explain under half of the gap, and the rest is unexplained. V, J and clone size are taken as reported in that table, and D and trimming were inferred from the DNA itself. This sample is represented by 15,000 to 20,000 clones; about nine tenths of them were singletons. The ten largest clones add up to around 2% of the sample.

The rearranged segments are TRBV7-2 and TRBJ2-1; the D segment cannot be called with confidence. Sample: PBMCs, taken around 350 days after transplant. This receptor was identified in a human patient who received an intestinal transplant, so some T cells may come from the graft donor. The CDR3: CASSLVRLGNNEQFF. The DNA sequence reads TGTGCCAGCAGCTTAGTCCGGCTAGGGAACAATGAGCAGTTCTTC.